Presented here are 15 T cell receptor beta chains from one specimen sequenced in a study of beta chain features in type 1 diabetes. The whole isolated RNA underwent reverse transcription, so sequencing captured expressed TCRB transcripts. Some clones are missing from TCRdb's copy, which holds only in-frame ones; the method was immunoSEQ multiplex PCR. The table includes some 190,000 clones, approximately 8% detected once. Broader study findings: Type 1 diabetes patients showed a moderate but significant shortening of TCRB CDR3s in all four CD4+ subsets.

No antigens are known for them. Sequencing input: central memory CD4+ T cells from blood. The receptors shown here come from a man aged 18 to 29 with type 1 diabetes.

The chain joins TRBV4-3 to TRBJ2-2, with 10 bases fitting TRBD1. V lost 4 bases to trimming and J lost 5 bases; unmatched junction nucleotides: 10. The CDR3 runs to 17 residues. CDR1 and CDR2 (germline): LGHNA, YSLEER. The CDR3 DNA is TGCGCCAGCAGCCCAGAACCCGGGACAGGGGCGACCGGGGAGCTGTTTTTT. Its protein product is CASSPEPGTGATGELFF.

The rearrangement uses TRBV9 and TRBJ1-4; D is perhaps TRBD1 (5 bases). CDR1 is SGDLS, CDR2 YYNGEE, per germline. With 7 bases removed from V and 5 bases from J, the gap between germline ends came to 15 bases. The CDR3 is made up of 14 amino acids. CDR3 amino acids: CASRGTARNEKLFF. The DNA of the CDR3 is TGTGCCAGCCGGGGGACGGCTAGGAATGAAAAACTGTTTTTT. Using reference TRBV9 and TRBJ1-4 for the parts outside the CDR3, the full variable domain is DSGVTQTPKHLITATGQRVTLRCSPRSGDLSVYWYQQSLDQGLQFLIQYYNGEERAKGNILERFSAQQFPDLHSELNLSSLELGDSALYFCASRGTARNEKLFFGSGTQLSVL.

This clone was detected a few times. V and J are TRBV5-1 and TRBJ2-5, with 11 nucleotides matching TRBD2. With 4 bases clipped from V and 2 bases from J, the junction kept 7 bases outside the gene matches. The germline gives CDR1 SGHRS, CDR2 YFSETQ. This CDR3 is 16 amino acids long. The CDR3 DNA is TGCGCCAGCAGCCCTGGGACTAGCGGAGCTCAAGAGACCCAGTACTTC. Translating it yields CASSPGTSGAQETQYF.

Details on this clone: In the same sample, other DNA sequences code for this CDR3. This chain joins TRBV9 and TRBJ1-6; D is possibly TRBD1 (6 bases). The CDR3 sequence is 15 residues long. V was pared by 0 bases and J by 10 bases, with 14 bases between. Germline values: CDR1 SGDLS, CDR2 YYNGEE. This chain's CDR3 is CASSVAGQLGSPLHF. CDR3 DNA: TGTGCCAGCAGCGTAGCAGGACAGCTAGGATCACCCCTCCACTTT.

The CDR3 DNA reads TGTGCCAGCAGCCGTCGGGACAGGGGTAATTCACCCCTCCACTTT. Encoded protein: CASSRRDRGNSPLHF. The V and J genes are TRBV6-5 and TRBJ1-6; 10 bases agree with TRBD1. This CDR3 contains 15 residues. The V and J ends lost 6 bases and 6 bases, in that order; junction bases with no gene match: 5. In germline, CDR1 is MNHEY, CDR2 SVGAGI.

This chain uses TRBV19 with TRBJ1-2; D unclear. Germline V gene lookup returns CDR1 LNHDA and CDR2 SQIVND (reference sequence). The V gene lost 3 bases and the J gene lost 8 bases, with 22 bases spanning the gap. The CDR3 sequence is 16 residues long. CDR3 nucleotide sequence: TGTGCCAGTAGTATGGGAGGCCGGCAGTTCGACTCCGGCTACACCTTC. As protein: CASSMGGRQFDSGYTF.

The chain employs TRBV30 and TRBJ1-2; D might be TRBD1 (5 bases). V gave up 5 bases and J gave up 1 base, with 5 bases separating them. Germline lookup yields CDR1 GTSNPN and CDR2 SVGIG (reference sequence). The CDR3 totals 11 residues. This chain's CDR3 is CAWQGNYGYTF. The CDR3 coding sequence is TGTGCCTGGCAGGGTAACTATGGCTACACCTTC.

This clone was picked up many times. The V and J genes are TRBV7-2 and TRBJ2-7; 7 bases match TRBD2. CDR1 is SGHTA, CDR2 FQGNSA, per germline. V dropped 2 bases and J dropped 3; count of bases not matched to a gene: 7. The CDR3 length is 15 residues. The CDR3, as DNA: TGTGCCAGCAGCTTATTGGGAGGCGGGGGCTACGAGCAGTACTTC. It is translated as CASSLLGGGGYEQYF.

The genes are TRBV6-5 and TRBJ2-7, with TRBD2 matching over 9 bases. Germline V gene lookup returns CDR1 MNHEY and CDR2 SVGAGI. With V trimmed by 0 bases and J by 4 bases, 7 bases remained unmatched. The CDR3 length is 16 residues. CDR3 sequence: CASSYSMAGGGYEQYF. The CDR3 DNA reads TGTGCCAGCAGTTACTCGATGGCGGGAGGGGGGTACGAGCAGTACTTC.

The J gene is TRBJ1-5, the V gene TRBV2, with 9 nucleotides matching TRBD1. The CDR3 sequence is 14 residues long. V shed 6 bases, J shed 7 bases, and the junction held 7 bases outside the gene matches. From germline, CDR1 is SNHLY and CDR2 FYNNEI. CDR3 loop: CASSRGQGFQPQHF. The CDR3 nucleotides read TGTGCCAGCAGCCGGGGACAGGGCTTCCAGCCCCAGCATTTT.

V usage is TRBV7-9 and J usage is TRBJ2-1; TRBD2 is a possible D gene (6 bases). Germline assignment: CDR1 SEHNR and CDR2 FQNEAQ (reference sequence). Trimming cost V 5 bases and J 8 bases, with 19 bases left between them. This CDR3 is built from 15 residues. CDR3 sequence (DNA): TGTGCCAGCAGCGTCGGGCTAGCGAGTGCGGATGAGCAGTTCTTC. Translating it yields CASSVGLASADEQFF.

J is TRBJ1-5 and V is TRBV19, with 8 nucleotides matching TRBD1. Germline V gives CDR1 LNHDA, CDR2 SQIVND (reference sequence). CDR3 length: 14 residues. J gave up 6 bases and V 5 bases, and 6 bases lay outside the gene matches. Here the CDR3 DNA reads TGTGCCAGTAGTTTCGGACAGGGACGTCAGCCCCAGCATTTT. This encodes CASSFGQGRQPQHF.

V is TRBV19 and J is TRBJ2-5; TRBD1 might be the D (5 bases). The CDR3 extends over 11 amino acids. Trimming took off 7 bases at V and 8 bases at J, with 11 bases between the two ends. CDR1 is LNHDA, CDR2 SQIVND, per germline (reference sequence). The CDR3 DNA follows: TGTGCCAGTACCGAAAGGGGAACCCAGTACTTC. Its translation is CASTERGTQYF.

The sample holds a few counts of this clone. The chain is built from TRBV18 and TRBJ2-7, with 10 bases that match TRBD2. V trimming: 4 bases; J trimming: 5 bases; junction bases outside the gene matches: 5. This CDR3 is 14 amino acids long. Per the germline V gene, CDR1 is KGHSH and CDR2 is LQKENI. CDR3 coding DNA: TGTGCCAGCTCACAGTCCGGGACTAGCGACGAGCAGTACTTC. This gives the protein CASSQSGTSDEQYF.

This chain uses TRBV10-1 with TRBJ2-7; D is ambiguous. V lost 5 bases to trimming and J lost 5 bases, with 13 bases between them. This CDR3 is 13 amino acids long. Germline loops: CDR1 WNHNN, CDR2 SYGVQD (reference sequence). This CDR3 is CASSSPGMDEQYF. The CDR3 DNA follows: TGCGCCAGCAGTTCCCCGGGTATGGACGAGCAGTACTTC.